This entry features one TCR beta chain sequence. The sample's treatment: preoperative locoregional IRX-2 cytokine immunotherapy. Samples came from a phase Ib trial of preoperative locoregional IRX-2 cytokine immunotherapy. The germline gives CDR1 MNHGY, CDR2 SAAAGT. Trimming stripped 2 bases from V and 3 bases from J, with 13 bases between. This CDR3 is 16 amino acids long. The data derive from a study of preoperative IRX-2 immunotherapy in early breast cancer. Libraries were prepared by immunoSEQ multiplex PCR; TCRdb keeps only in-frame clonotypes and omits some of them. The sample lists under 6,000 clones, around 73% occurring once.

V gene TRBV6-8 combines with J gene TRBJ2-2; tentatively, D is TRBD1 or TRBD2 (6 bases each). The sequences come from tumor tissue, collected before IRX-2 immunotherapy. The sequence derives from a human donor with breast cancer. The CDR3 coding sequence is TGTGCCAGCAGTTACCGCCCGGGGGCAGACACCGGGGAGCTGTTTTTT. The encoded protein is CASSYRPGADTGELFF.